This T cell receptor beta chain was observed in a study of control samples from healthy donors and cancer patients. This CDR3 is 11 amino acids long. V was trimmed by 7 bases and J by 0 bases, leaving 6 bases between them. CDR1 and CDR2 from the germline V gene are GTSNPN and SVGIG (reference sequence). Sequencing used immunoSEQ multiplex PCR; TCRdb keeps in-frame clones, though not all of them. The sample carries approximately 120,000 clones, about 89% recorded once. This receptor was identified in a woman aged 45 to 65 in good health. Material: blood. The chain has TRBV30 and TRBJ1-1; no reliable D call. This chain's CDR3 is CAYLLNTEAFF. CDR3 nucleotide sequence: TGTGCCTACCTCTTGAACACTGAAGCTTTCTTT. Based on the CDR3 plus reference TRBV30 and TRBJ1-1, the full variable domain is SQTIHQWPATLVQPVGSPLSLECTVEGTSNPNLYWYRQAAGRGLQLLFYSVGIGQISSEVPQNLSASRPQDRQFILSSKKLLLSDSGFYLCAYLLNTEAFFGQGTRLTVV.